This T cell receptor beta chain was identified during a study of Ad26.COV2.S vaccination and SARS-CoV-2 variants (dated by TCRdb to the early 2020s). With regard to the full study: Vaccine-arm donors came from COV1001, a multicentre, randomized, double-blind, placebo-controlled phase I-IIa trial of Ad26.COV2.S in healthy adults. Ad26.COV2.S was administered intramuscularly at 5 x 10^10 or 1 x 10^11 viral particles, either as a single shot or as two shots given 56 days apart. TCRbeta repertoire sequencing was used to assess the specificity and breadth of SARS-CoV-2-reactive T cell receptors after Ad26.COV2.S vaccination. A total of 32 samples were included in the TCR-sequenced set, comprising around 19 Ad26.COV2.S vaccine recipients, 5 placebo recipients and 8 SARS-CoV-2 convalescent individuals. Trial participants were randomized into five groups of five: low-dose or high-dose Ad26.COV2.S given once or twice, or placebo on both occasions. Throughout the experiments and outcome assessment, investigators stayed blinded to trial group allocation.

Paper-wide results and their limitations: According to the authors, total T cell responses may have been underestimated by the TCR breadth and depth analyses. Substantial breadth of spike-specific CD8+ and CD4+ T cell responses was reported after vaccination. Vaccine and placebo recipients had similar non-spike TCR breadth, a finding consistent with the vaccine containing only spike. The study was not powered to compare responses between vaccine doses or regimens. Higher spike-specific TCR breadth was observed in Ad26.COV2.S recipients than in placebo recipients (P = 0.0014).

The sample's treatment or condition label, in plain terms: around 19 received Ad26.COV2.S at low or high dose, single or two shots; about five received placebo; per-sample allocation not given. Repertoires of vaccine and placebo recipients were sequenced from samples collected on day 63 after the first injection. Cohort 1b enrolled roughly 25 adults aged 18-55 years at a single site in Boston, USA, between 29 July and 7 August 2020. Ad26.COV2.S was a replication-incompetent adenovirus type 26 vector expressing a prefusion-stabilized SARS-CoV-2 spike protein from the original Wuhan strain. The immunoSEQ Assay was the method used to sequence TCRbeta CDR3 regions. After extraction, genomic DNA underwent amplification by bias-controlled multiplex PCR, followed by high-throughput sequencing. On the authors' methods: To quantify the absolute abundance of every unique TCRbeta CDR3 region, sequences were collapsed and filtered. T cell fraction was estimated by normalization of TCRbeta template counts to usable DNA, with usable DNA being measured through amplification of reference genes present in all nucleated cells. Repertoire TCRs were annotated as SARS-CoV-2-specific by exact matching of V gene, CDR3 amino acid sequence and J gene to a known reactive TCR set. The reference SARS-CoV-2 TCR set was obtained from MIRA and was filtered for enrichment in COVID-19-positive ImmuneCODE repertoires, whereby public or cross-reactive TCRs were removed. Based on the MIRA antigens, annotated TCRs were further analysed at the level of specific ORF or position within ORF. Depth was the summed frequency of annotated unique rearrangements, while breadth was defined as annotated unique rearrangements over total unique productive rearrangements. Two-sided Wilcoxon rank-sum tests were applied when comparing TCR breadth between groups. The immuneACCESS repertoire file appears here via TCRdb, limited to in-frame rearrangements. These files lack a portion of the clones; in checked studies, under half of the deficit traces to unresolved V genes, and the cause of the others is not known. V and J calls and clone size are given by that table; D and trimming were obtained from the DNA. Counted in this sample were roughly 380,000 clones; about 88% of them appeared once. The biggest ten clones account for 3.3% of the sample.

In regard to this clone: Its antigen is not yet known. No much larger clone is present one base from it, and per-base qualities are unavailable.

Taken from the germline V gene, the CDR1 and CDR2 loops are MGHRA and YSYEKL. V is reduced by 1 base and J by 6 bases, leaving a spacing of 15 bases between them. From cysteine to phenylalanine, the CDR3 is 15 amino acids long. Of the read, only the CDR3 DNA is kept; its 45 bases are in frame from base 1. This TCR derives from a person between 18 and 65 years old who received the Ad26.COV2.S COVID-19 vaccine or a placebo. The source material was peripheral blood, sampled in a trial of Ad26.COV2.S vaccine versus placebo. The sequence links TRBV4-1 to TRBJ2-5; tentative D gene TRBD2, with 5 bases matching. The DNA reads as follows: TGCGCCAGCAGCCAAGGAGCTAGCCCAGAAAAGACCCAGTACTTC. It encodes CASSQGASPEKTQYF.